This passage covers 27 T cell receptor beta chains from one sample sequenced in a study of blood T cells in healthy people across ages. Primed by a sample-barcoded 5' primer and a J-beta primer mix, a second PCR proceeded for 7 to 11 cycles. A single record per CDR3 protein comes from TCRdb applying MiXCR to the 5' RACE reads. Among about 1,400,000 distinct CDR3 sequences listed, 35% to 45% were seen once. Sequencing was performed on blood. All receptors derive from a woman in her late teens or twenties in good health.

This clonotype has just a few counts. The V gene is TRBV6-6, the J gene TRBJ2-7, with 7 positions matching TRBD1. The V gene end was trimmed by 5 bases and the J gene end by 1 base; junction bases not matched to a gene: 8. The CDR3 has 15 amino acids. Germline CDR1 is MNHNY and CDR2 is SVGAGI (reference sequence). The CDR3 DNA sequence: TGTGCCAGCAGTCGGACAGGAGGACAATCCTACGAGCAGTACTTC. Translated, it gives CASSRTGGQSYEQYF.

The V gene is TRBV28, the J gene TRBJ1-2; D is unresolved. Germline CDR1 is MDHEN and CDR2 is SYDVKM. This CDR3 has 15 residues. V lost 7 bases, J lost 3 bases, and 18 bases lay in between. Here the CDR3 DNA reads TGTGCCAGCAAATACCCAGCGGGTTGGTACTATGGCTACACCTTC. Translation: CASKYPAGWYYGYTF.

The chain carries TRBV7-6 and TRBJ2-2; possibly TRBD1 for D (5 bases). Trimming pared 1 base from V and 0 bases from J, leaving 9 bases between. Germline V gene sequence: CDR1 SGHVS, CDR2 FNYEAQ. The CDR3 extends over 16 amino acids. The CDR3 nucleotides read TGTGCCAGCAGCTTAGGGGGCTACGCGAACACCGGGGAGCTGTTTTTT. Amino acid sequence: CASSLGGYANTGELFF. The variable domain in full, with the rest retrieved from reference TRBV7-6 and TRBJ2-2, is GAGVSQSPRYKVTKRGQDVALRCDPISGHVSLYWYRQALGQGPEFLTYFNYEAQQDKSGLPNDRFSAERPEGSISTLTIQRTEQRDSAMYRCASSLGGYANTGELFFGEGSRLTVL.

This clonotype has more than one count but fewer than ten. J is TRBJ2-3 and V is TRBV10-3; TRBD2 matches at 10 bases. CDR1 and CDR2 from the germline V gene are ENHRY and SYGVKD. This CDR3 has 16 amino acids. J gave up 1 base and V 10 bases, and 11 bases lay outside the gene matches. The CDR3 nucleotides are TGTGCCACCGCTAGCGGGAGCACGGCTGGCACAGATACGCAGTATTTT. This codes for CATASGSTAGTDTQYF.

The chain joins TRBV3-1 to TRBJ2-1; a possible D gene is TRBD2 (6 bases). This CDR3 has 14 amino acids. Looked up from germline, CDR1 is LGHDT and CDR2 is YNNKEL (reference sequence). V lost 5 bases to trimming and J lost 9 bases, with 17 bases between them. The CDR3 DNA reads TGTGCCAGCAGCAACGGGGCGGGAAGGGGTGAGCAGTTCTTC. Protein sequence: CASSNGAGRGEQFF.

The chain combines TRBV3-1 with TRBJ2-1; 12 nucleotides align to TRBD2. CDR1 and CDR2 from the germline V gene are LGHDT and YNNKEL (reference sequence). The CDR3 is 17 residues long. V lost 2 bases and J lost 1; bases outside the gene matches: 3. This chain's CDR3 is CASSQLAGGPSYNEQFF. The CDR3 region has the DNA TGTGCCAGCAGCCAACTAGCGGGAGGGCCGTCCTACAATGAGCAGTTCTTC.

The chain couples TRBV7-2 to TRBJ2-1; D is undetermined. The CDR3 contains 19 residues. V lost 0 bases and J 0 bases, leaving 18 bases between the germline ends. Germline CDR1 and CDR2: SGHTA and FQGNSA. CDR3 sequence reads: CASSLAINLKFSSYNEQFF. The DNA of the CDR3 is TGTGCCAGCAGCTTAGCAATAAATCTGAAGTTCAGCTCCTACAATGAGCAGTTCTTC.

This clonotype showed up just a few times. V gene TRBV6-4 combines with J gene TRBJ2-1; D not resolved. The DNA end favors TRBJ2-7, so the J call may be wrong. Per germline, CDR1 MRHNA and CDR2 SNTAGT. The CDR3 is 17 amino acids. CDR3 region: CASVEHLNLSSYNEQYF. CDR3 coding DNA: TGTGCCAGCGTTGAACACCTGAACCTTAGCTCCTACAATGAGCAGTACTTC.

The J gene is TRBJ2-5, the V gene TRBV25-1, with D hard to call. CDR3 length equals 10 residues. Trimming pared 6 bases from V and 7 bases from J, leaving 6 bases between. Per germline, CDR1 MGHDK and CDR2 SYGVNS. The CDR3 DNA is TGTGCCAGCAGAGAAGGGACCCAGTACTTC. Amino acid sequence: CASREGTQYF.

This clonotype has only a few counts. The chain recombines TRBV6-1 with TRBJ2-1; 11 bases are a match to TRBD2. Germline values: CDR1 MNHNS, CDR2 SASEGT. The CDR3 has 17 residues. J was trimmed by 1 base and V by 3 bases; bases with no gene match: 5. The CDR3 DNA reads TGTGCCAGCAGTGATGATCCTAGCGGGGGGTCCTACAATGAGCAGTTCTTC. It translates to CASSDDPSGGSYNEQFF.

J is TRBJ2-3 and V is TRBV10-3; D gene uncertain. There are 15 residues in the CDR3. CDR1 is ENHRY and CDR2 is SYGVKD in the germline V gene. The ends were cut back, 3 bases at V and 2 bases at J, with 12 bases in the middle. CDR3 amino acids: CAISDPQRITDTQYF. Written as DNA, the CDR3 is TGTGCCATCAGTGACCCCCAACGGATCACAGATACGCAGTATTTT.

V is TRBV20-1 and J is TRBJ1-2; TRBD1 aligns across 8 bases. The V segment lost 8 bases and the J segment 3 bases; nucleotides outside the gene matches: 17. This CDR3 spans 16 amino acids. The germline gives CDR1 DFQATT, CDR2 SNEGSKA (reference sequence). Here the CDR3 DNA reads TGCAGTACTGACTTCGTAAAAAAGGACAGGGACTATGGCTACACCTTC. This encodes CSTDFVKKDRDYGYTF.

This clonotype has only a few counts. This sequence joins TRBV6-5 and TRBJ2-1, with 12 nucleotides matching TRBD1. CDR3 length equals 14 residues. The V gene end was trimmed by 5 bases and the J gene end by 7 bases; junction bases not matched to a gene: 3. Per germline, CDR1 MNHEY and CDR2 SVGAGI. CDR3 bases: TGTGCCAGCAGTCGGGACAGGGGGCGGAATGAGCAGTTCTTC. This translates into CASSRDRGRNEQFF.

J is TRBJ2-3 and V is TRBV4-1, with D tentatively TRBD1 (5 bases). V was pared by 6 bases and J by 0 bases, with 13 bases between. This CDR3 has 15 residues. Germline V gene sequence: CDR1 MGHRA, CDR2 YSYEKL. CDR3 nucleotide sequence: TGCGCCAGCAGTTGTCAGGGAATTAGCACAGATACGCAGTATTTT. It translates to CASSCQGISTDTQYF.

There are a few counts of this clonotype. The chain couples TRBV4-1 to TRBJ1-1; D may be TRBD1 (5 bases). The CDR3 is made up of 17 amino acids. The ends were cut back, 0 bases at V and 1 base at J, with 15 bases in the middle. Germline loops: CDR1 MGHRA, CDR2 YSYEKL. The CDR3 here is CASSQERGSGWNTEAFF. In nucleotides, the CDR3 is TGCGCCAGCAGCCAAGAAAGGGGCTCGGGTTGGAACACTGAAGCTTTCTTT.

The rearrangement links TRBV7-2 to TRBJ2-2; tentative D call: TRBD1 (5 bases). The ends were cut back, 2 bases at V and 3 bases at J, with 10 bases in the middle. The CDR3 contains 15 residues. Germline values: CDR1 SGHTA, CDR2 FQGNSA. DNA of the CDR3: TGTGCCAGCAGCTTAAGCAGGGCTGACACCGGGGAGCTGTTTTTT. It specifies CASSLSRADTGELFF.

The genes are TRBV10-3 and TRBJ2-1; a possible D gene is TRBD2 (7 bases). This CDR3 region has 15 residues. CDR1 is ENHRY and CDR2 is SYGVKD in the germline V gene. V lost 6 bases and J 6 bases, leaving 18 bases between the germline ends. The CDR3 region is CAIRIGGGVGNEQFF. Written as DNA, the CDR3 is TGTGCCATCAGGATTGGGGGGGGCGTGGGCAATGAGCAGTTCTTC.

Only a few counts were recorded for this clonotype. As DNA, the CDR3 is TGTGCCAGCAGCCTCCGGCTAGCGGGGGGTGAGACCCAGTACTTC. Protein product: CASSLRLAGGETQYF. The V and J genes are TRBV7-2 and TRBJ2-5, with 11 bases lining up with TRBD2. Germline V gene lookup returns CDR1 SGHTA and CDR2 FQGNSA. Germline trimming cut 5 bases from V and 5 bases from J; bases unmatched to any gene: 7. The CDR3 extends over 15 amino acids. The variable domain in full, with the rest retrieved from reference TRBV7-2 and TRBJ2-5, is GAGVSQSPSNKVTEKGKDVELRCDPISGHTALYWYRQSLGQGLEFLIYFQGNSAPDKSGLPSDRFSAERTGGSVSTLTIQRTQQEDSAVYLCASSLRLAGGETQYFGPGTRLLVL.

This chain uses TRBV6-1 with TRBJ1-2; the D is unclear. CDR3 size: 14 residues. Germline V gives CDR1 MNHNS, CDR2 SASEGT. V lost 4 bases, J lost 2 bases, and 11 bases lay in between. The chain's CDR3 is CASSALPGNYGYTF. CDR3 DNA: TGTGCCAGCAGTGCCCTCCCGGGAAACTATGGCTACACCTTC.

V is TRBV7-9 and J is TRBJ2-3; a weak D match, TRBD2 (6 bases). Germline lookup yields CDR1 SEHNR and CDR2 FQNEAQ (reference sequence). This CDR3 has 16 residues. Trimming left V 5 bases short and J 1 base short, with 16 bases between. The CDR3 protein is CASSTRRGSGTDTQYF. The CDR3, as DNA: TGTGCCAGCAGCACACGTCGGGGGTCCGGCACAGATACGCAGTATTTT.

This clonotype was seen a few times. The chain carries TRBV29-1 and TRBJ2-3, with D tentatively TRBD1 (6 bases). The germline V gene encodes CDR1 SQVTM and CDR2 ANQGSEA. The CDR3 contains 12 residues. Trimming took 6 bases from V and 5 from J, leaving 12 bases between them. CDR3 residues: CSVGAPEDTQYF. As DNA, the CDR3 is TGCAGCGTGGGGGCCCCGGAAGATACGCAGTATTTT.

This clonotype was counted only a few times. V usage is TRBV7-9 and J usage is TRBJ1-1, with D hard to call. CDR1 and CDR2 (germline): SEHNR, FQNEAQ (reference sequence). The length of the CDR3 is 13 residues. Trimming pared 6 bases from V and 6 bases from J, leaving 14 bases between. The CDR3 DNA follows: TGTGCCAGCAGACCGGCCGGTCCCCCTGAAGCTTTCTTT. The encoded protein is CASRPAGPPEAFF.

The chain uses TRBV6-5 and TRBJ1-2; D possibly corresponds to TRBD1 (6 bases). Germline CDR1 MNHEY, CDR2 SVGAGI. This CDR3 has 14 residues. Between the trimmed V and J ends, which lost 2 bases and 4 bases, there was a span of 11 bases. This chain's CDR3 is CASSYGRGGYGYTF. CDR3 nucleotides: TGTGCCAGCAGTTACGGCAGGGGAGGCTATGGCTACACCTTC.

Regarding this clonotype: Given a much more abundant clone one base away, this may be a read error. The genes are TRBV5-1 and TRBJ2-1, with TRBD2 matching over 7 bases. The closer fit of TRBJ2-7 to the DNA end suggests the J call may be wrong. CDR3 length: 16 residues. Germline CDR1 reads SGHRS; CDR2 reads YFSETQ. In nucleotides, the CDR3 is TGCGCCAGCAGCCCCCTGGGACTAAGGATCACAAATGAGCAGTACTTC. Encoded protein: CASSPLGLRITNEQYF.

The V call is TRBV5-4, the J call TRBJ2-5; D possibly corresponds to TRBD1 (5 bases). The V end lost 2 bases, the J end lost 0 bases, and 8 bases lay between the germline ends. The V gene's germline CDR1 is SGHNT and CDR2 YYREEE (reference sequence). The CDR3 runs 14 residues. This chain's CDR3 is CASSFRVDQETQYF. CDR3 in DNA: TGTGCCAGCAGCTTCAGGGTGGACCAAGAGACCCAGTACTTC.

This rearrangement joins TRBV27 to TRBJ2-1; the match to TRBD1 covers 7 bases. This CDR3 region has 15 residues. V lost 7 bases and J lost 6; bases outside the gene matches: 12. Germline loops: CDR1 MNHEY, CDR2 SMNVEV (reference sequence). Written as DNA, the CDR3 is TGTGCCAGCACCTTAAAGCAGGGGGAAGTCAATGAGCAGTTCTTC. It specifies CASTLKQGEVNEQFF.

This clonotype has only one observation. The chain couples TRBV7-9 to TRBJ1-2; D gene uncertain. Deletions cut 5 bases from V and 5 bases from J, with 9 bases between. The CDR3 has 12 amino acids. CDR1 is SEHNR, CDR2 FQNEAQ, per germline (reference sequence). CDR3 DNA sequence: TGTGCCAGCAGCCACGACGAATATGGCTACACCTTC. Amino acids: CASSHDEYGYTF. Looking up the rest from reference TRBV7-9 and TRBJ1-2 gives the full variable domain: DTGVSQNPRHKITKRGQNVTFRCDPISEHNRLYWYRQTLGQGPEFLTYFQNEAQLEKSRLLSDRFSAERPKGSFSTLEIQRTEQGDSAMYLCASSHDEYGYTFGSGTRLTVV.